Listed here are 18 T cell receptor beta chains from one sample, sequenced in a study of blood T cell repertoires in COVID-19. Using immunoSEQ multiplex PCR, the repertoire was profiled, and TCRdb retains in-frame clones only, with some absent. The sample shows around 300,000 clones, 88% of them seen only once. The specimen sequenced was PBMCs or T cells enriched from blood (not recorded which). Source of these receptors: a woman aged 45-65 years who had recovered from COVID-19.

The chain employs TRBV7-8 and TRBJ2-2, with 8 positions matching TRBD1. Germline loops: CDR1 SGHVS, CDR2 FQNEAQ. The V gene end was trimmed by 6 bases and the J gene end by 0 bases; junction bases not matched to a gene: 3. The CDR3 sequence is 15 residues long. CDR3 loop: CASRTQGANTGELFF. The CDR3 nucleotides are TGTGCCAGCAGGACACAGGGGGCGAACACCGGGGAGCTGTTTTTT. Full variable domain (missing parts from reference TRBV7-8 and TRBJ2-2): GAGVSQSPRYKVAKRGQDVALRCDPISGHVSLFWYQQALGQGPEFLTYFQNEAQLDKSGLPSDRFFAERPEGSVSTLKIQRTQQEDSAVYLCASRTQGANTGELFFGEGSRLTVL.

The V and J genes are TRBV28 and TRBJ2-1; TRBD2 is a possible D gene (5 bases). The V end was cut by 4 bases, the J end by 6 bases, with 22 bases between. CDR1 and CDR2 (germline): MDHEN, SYDVKM. This CDR3 comprises 17 residues. In nucleotides, the CDR3 is TGTGCCAGCAGTTCGACCCCACTAGAATTGTTTGTCAATGAGCAGTTCTTC. This codes for CASSSTPLELFVNEQFF.

The V gene is TRBV5-1, the J gene TRBJ1-1; D uncertain. The CDR3 totals 11 residues. Germline V gene data show CDR1 as SGHRS and CDR2 as YFSETQ. Trimming removed 5 bases at V and 5 bases at J, with 7 bases between. CDR3 sequence reads: CASRTGTEAFF. CDR3 nucleotides: TGCGCCAGCAGAACCGGTACTGAAGCTTTCTTT.

The chain employs TRBV5-8 and TRBJ1-6, with 10 bases fitting TRBD1. Losses at the gene ends were 2 bases for V and 9 bases for J; bases not matched to a gene: 8. Germline CDR1 and CDR2: SGHTS and YDEGEE. The CDR3 loop spans 16 amino acids. This chain's CDR3 is CASSFPGTGVRSPLHF. In nucleotides, the CDR3 is TGTGCCAGCAGCTTCCCCGGGACAGGGGTTCGTTCACCCCTCCACTTT.

As for this clone: Its ends do not fully match the called genes, so a read error is possible. This chain uses TRBV24-1 with TRBJ2-4, with 9 nucleotides matching TRBD1. In germline, CDR1 is KGHDR, CDR2 SFDVKD. The CDR3 extends over 12 amino acids. CDR3 amino acids: CATSDFRDRVYF. The CDR3 DNA sequence: TGTGCCACCAGTGATTTTCGGGACAGGGTTTATTTC.

The chain recombines TRBV12-3 or TRBV12-4 with TRBJ2-1; TRBD1 aligns across 7 bases. The CDR3 runs to 12 residues. With 3 bases clipped from V and 7 bases from J, the junction kept 0 bases outside the gene matches. CDR3 bases: TGTGCCAGCAGTTTGACAGGGAATGAGCAGTTCTTC. As protein: CASSLTGNEQFF.

This rearrangement joins TRBV11-2 to TRBJ1-3; D uncertain. Trimming pared 6 bases from V and 3 bases from J, leaving 3 bases between. Germline CDR1 reads SGHAT; CDR2 reads FQNNGV. This CDR3 region has 11 residues. CDR3 residues: CASSLGNTIYF. CDR3 in DNA: TGTGCCAGCAGTCTTGGAAACACCATATATTTT.

The gene calls are TRBV18 and TRBJ1-1; D perhaps matches TRBD1 (5 bases). This CDR3 has 14 residues. The germline gives CDR1 KGHSH, CDR2 LQKENI. Trimming removed 1 base at V and 6 bases at J, with 12 bases between. CDR3 coding DNA: TGTGCCAGCTCACCACTTGGGGGGTACGCTGAAGCTTTCTTT. This sequence encodes CASSPLGGYAEAFF.

CDR3 sequence: CASTETRDRVSCTF. The CDR3 bases are TGTGCCAGCACTGAAACCCGGGACAGGGTTTCTTGCACCTTC. The rearrangement uses TRBV28 and TRBJ1-2; 9 bases agree with TRBD1. Germline CDR1 reads MDHEN; CDR2 reads SYDVKM. This CDR3 has 14 amino acids. V lost 7 bases and J lost 13; bases outside the gene matches: 16.

The chain employs TRBV9 and TRBJ2-4; perhaps TRBD2 as D (5 bases). Germline V gene sequence: CDR1 SGDLS, CDR2 YYNGEE. CDR3 length: 14 residues. The V and J ends lost 4 bases and 3 bases respectively, with 11 bases between them. CDR3 DNA sequence: TGTGCCAGCAGCCCCTCGGGGTACAAAAACATTCAGTACTTC. Residues: CASSPSGYKNIQYF.

The rearrangement joins TRBV11-2 to TRBJ1-5; a weak D match, TRBD1 (6 bases). The V end lost 5 bases, the J end lost 7 bases, and 18 bases lay between the germline ends. The CDR3 has 15 residues. CDR1 is SGHAT and CDR2 is FQNNGV in the germline V gene. The CDR3 region has the DNA TGTGCCAGCAGCCTGCGGGGGGGGGCCGGGCAGCCCCAGCATTTT. It yields the protein CASSLRGGAGQPQHF.

The V call is TRBV30, the J call TRBJ2-7; D unclear. The CDR3 length is 12 residues. Germline CDR1 reads GTSNPN; CDR2 reads SVGIG (reference sequence). V was trimmed by 3 bases and J by 5 bases, leaving 11 bases between them. CDR3 nucleotide sequence: TGTGCCTGGAGCCATGTCGAGGACGAGCAGTACTTC. Amino acid sequence: CAWSHVEDEQYF.

A note on this clone: Other DNA sequences of this sample code for an identical CDR3. CDR3 loop: CASSPRQGTYYGYTF. The CDR3 bases are TGTGCCAGCAGCCCCCGACAGGGGACCTACTATGGCTACACCTTC. The chain employs TRBV9 and TRBJ1-2; 8 bases line up with TRBD1. Germline values: CDR1 SGDLS, CDR2 YYNGEE. Unmatched junction bases numbered 8, after V lost 4 bases and J lost 3 bases. The CDR3 covers 15 residues.

This chain uses TRBV4-2 with TRBJ1-2; D gene unclear. Between the trimmed V and J ends, which lost 0 bases and 7 bases, there was a span of 18 bases. The germline V gene has CDR1 LGHNA and CDR2 YNFKEQ. This CDR3 is 16 amino acids long. CDR3 sequence reads: CASSQEPESRVGGYTF. The CDR3, as DNA: TGTGCCAGCAGCCAAGAACCGGAGTCGAGGGTTGGTGGCTACACCTTC.

The chain couples TRBV25-1 to TRBJ2-1, with 13 positions matching TRBD2. The J segment lost 9 bases and the V segment lost 4 bases, leaving 6 bases of the junction unmatched. Germline V gene sequence: CDR1 MGHDK, CDR2 SYGVNS. CDR3 length: 15 residues. The CDR3 DNA follows: TGTGCCAGCAGTGGTGGGACTAGCGGGGCGCTTGAGCAGTTCTTC. Translating gives CASSGGTSGALEQFF. Full variable domain (outside the CDR3, taken from reference TRBV25-1 and TRBJ2-1): EADIYQTPRYLVIGTGKKITLECSQTMGHDKMYWYQQDPGMELHLIHYSYGVNSTEKGDLSSESTVSRIRTEHFPLTLESARPSHTSQYLCASSGGTSGALEQFFGPGTRLTVL.

This rearrangement joins TRBV7-2 to TRBJ1-2, with D hard to call. Trimming stripped 3 bases from V and 5 bases from J, with 16 bases between. The CDR3 contains 15 residues. Looked up from germline, CDR1 is SGHTA and CDR2 is FQGNSA. CDR3 nucleotides: TGTGCCAGCAGCTTGACAAGGACTTCTGGTTATGGCTACACCTTC. It yields the protein CASSLTRTSGYGYTF.

The table lists this clone with a count of one. V usage is TRBV7-9 and J usage is TRBJ1-1; D gene unclear. In germline, CDR1 is SEHNR, CDR2 FQNEAQ (reference sequence). V dropped 5 bases and J dropped 5 bases, with 9 bases sitting between them. The CDR3 consists of 12 residues. CDR3 residues: CASSPDVTEAFF. For the CDR3, the DNA is TGTGCCAGCAGCCCAGATGTTACTGAAGCTTTCTTT.

V gene TRBV7-9 combines with J gene TRBJ1-2; 7 nucleotides match TRBD1. The CDR3 spans 15 residues. CDR1 is SEHNR, CDR2 FQNEAQ, per germline (reference sequence). V trimming: 6 bases; J trimming: 0 bases; junction bases outside the gene matches: 7. DNA for the CDR3: TGTGCCAGCAGGGAGGGGACAGTACCTAACTATGGCTACACCTTC. It yields the protein CASREGTVPNYGYTF.